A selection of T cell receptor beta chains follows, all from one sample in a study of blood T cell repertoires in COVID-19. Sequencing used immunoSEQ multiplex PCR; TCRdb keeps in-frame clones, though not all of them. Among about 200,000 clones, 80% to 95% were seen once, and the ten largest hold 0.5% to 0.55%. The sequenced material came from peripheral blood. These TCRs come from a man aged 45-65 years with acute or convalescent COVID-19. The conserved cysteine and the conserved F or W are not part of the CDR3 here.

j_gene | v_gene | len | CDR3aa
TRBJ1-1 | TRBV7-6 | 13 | ASRRAPGQNTEAF
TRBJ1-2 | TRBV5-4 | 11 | AGAFGGSYGYT
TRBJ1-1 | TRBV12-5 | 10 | ASGPGGTEAF
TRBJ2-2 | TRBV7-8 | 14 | ASSLRTGKNTGELF
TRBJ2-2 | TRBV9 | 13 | ASSPDRGVFGELF
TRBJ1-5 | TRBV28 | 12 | ASSLGGGGQPQH
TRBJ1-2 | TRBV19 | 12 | ASSIDRGFYGYT
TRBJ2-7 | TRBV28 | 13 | ASSSPGGINYEQY
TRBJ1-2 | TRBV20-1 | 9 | SSLLNYGYT
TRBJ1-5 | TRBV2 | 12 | ASTDRVGNQPQH
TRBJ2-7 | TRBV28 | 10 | ASSLLSYEQY
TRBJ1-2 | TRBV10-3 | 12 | AISDRGTGAGYT
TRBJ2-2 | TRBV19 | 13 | ASRTGTGNTGELF
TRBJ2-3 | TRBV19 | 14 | ASHGTSGAGTDTQY
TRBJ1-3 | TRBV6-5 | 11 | ASRTGPGNTIY
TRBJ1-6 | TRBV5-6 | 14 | ASSLGGAGNNSPLH
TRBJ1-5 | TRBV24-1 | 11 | ATSDPGGEPQH
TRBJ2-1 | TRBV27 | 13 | ASSFGGLGSGEQF
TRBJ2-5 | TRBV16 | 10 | ASSQSRETQY
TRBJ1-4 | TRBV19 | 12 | ASSSIEGDEKLF
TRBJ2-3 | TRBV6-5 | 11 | ASSGTVTDTQY
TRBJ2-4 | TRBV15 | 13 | ATSREKSDRGPRV
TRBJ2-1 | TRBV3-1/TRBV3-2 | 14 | ASSLLAGTPHNEQF
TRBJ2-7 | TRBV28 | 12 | ASIPGLAPYEQY
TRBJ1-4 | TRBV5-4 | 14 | ASSTARTGGHEKLF
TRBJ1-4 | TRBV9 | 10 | ASTRLWEKLF
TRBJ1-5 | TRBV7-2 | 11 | ASSRLANQPQH
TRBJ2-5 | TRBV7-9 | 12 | ASSQNTGLETQY
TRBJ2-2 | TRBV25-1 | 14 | ASSVRGRANTGELF
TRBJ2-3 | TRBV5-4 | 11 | ASSFVGGDTQY
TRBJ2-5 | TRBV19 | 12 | ASSIEGGGETQY
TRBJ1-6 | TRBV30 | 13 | AWSVGGAGNSPLH
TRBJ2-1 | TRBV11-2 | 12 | ASSVLQGRVEQF
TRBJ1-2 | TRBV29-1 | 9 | SIRTGYGYT
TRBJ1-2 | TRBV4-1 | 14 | ASSQIPTGGSYGYT